Shown below are 32 T cell receptor beta chains from a single sample sequenced in a study of immune evolution from preneoplasia to lung adenocarcinoma (dated by TCRdb to the early 2020s). The receptor library was made with the immunoSEQ multiplex PCR assay. In its TCRdb copy, this immuneACCESS table keeps in-frame sequences only and misses some clones. Where compared with another copy, unresolved V genes explain less than half of these, and the others have no known cause. The sample table holds around 13,000 clones, of which 80% were seen once. Roughly 4.9% of the sample is taken by the ten largest. Sequences were obtained from FFPE minimally invasive lung adenocarcinoma tissue. Taken with the paper, the label for cell subset or site translates to: micro-invasive lung adenocarcinoma (MIA). The receptor set was obtained from a person aged 70 to 79 with lung adenocarcinoma.

The rearrangement links TRBV16 to TRBJ2-2; D gene uncertain. V was cut by 0 bases and J by 0 bases, with 8 bases left in between. The germline CDR1 and CDR2 sequences are KGHSY and FQNENV. This CDR3 has 16 residues. The CDR3 is CASSQSRSANTGELFF. The CDR3 DNA sequence: TGTGCCAGCAGCCAATCTCGGAGTGCGAACACCGGGGAGCTGTTTTTT.

The gene calls are TRBV7-2 and TRBJ1-4; 8 nucleotides line up with TRBD1. V dropped 5 bases and J dropped 11; count of bases not matched to a gene: 7. The CDR3 totals 13 residues. In germline, CDR1 is SGHTA, CDR2 FQGNSA. CDR3 in DNA: TGTGCCAGCAGCGCCGGACAGGGCTTGAAACTGTTTTTT. Its translation is CASSAGQGLKLFF.

The gene calls are TRBV2 and TRBJ1-5; 12 nucleotides agree with TRBD1. The CDR3 contains 15 residues. With V trimmed by 6 bases and J by 6 bases, 6 bases remained unmatched. CDR1 is SNHLY, CDR2 FYNNEI, per germline. CDR3 sequence reads: CASSGDRGLSQPQHF. In DNA, the CDR3 is TGTGCCAGCAGCGGGGACAGGGGGCTGTCTCAGCCCCAGCATTTT.

The rearrangement joins TRBV11-2 to TRBJ2-3, with 8 bases aligning to TRBD1. Trimming removed 5 bases from V and 2 bases from J; junction bases left unmatched: 9. The germline CDR1 and CDR2 sequences are SGHAT and FQNNGV. The CDR3 is made up of 16 amino acids. The CDR3 nucleotides read TGTGCCAGCAGCCCCCGGGACAGGACCTCCACAGATACGCAGTATTTT. As protein: CASSPRDRTSTDTQYF. Based on the CDR3 plus reference TRBV11-2 and TRBJ2-3, the full variable domain is EAGVAQSPRYKIIEKRQSVAFWCNPISGHATLYWYQQILGQGPKLLIQFQNNGVVDDSQLPKDRFSAERLKGVDSTLKIQPAKLEDSAVYLCASSPRDRTSTDTQYFGPGTRLTVL.

V is TRBV6-5 and J is TRBJ2-7; no definite D call. The CDR3 sequence is 12 residues long. V was clipped by 7 bases and J by 0 bases, with 7 bases between them. Germline loops: CDR1 MNHEY, CDR2 SVGAGI. The CDR3 region is CASKSSSYEQYF. The CDR3 DNA sequence: TGTGCCAGCAAATCAAGCTCCTACGAGCAGTACTTC.

The chain is built from TRBV2 and TRBJ2-2; 8 bases are shared with TRBD1. CDR3 size: 14 residues. Trimming cost V 7 bases and J 2 bases; bases outside gene matches: 3. The germline V gene encodes CDR1 SNHLY and CDR2 FYNNEI. CDR3 sequence reads: CASNQGANTGELFF. In nucleotides, the CDR3 is TGTGCCAGCAATCAGGGGGCTAACACCGGGGAGCTGTTTTTT.

The chain links TRBV6-1 to TRBJ2-3, with a possible D match to TRBD2 (5 bases). Germline CDR1 MNHNS, CDR2 SASEGT. CDR3 length: 15 residues. V lost 8 bases, J lost 2 bases, and 17 bases lay in between. This CDR3 is CASQTSPGSTDTQYF. As DNA, the CDR3 is TGTGCCAGCCAAACATCCCCGGGGTCCACAGATACGCAGTATTTT.

The chain uses TRBV7-3 and TRBJ2-2, with TRBD2 matching 12 bases. This CDR3 spans 15 amino acids. CDR1 is SGHTA, CDR2 FQGTGA, per germline. With 5 bases clipped from V and 6 bases from J, the junction kept 4 bases outside the gene matches. CDR3 nucleotides: TGTGCCAGCAGCGCGGGACTAGCGGGTGCCGGGGAGCTGTTTTTT. This encodes CASSAGLAGAGELFF.

V usage is TRBV7-9 and J usage is TRBJ1-3; no clear D gene. Germline-derived CDR1 and CDR2 are SEHNR and FQNEAQ (reference sequence). Trimming stripped 2 bases from V and 6 bases from J, with 2 bases between. The CDR3 is 11 amino acids. The CDR3 reads CASSLTNTIYF. Here the CDR3 DNA reads TGTGCCAGCAGCTTAACAAACACCATATATTTT.

The CDR3 spells CSVHYTEAFF. The CDR3 region has the DNA TGCAGCGTACATTACACTGAAGCTTTCTTT. The chain combines TRBV29-1 with TRBJ1-1; D gene unclear. The germline gives CDR1 SQVTM, CDR2 ANQGSEA. Deletions cut 6 bases from V and 3 bases from J, with 5 bases between. The CDR3 spans 10 residues.

CDR3 DNA: TGCGCCAGCAGCTTACAGGCCTCTGGGGCCAACGTCCTGACTTTC. Amino acids: CASSLQASGANVLTF. The gene calls are TRBV5-1 and TRBJ2-6; TRBD1 might be the D (5 bases). The V end was cut by 2 bases, the J end by 0 bases, with 6 bases between. The V gene's germline CDR1 is SGHRS and CDR2 YFSETQ. The CDR3 spans 15 residues.

V gene TRBV6-5 combines with J gene TRBJ1-5; TRBD1 matches at 10 bases. CDR3 length equals 14 residues. In germline, CDR1 is MNHEY, CDR2 SVGAGI. Trimming removed 6 bases from V and 6 bases from J; junction bases left unmatched: 5. CDR3 in amino acids: CASRRDRGSQPQHF. The CDR3 DNA is TGTGCCAGCAGACGGGACAGGGGTTCTCAGCCCCAGCATTTT.

A few counts support this clone. This rearrangement joins TRBV10-1 to TRBJ2-3, with D uncertain. Trimming pared 0 bases from V and 5 bases from J, leaving 9 bases between. Per germline, CDR1 WNHNN and CDR2 SYGVQD (reference sequence). This CDR3 has 14 amino acids. The CDR3 protein is CASSESVRGDTQYF. The CDR3 DNA reads TGCGCCAGCAGTGAGTCTGTACGAGGAGATACGCAGTATTTT.

This chain joins TRBV5-5 and TRBJ1-2; no clear D gene. The CDR3 has 13 residues. Germline V gene lookup returns CDR1 SGHKS and CDR2 YYEKEE (reference sequence). V lost 0 bases to trimming and J lost 2 bases, with 5 bases between them. The DNA for the CDR3 is TGTGCCAGCAGCTTGGACGGAAACTATGGCTACACCTTC. This encodes CASSLDGNYGYTF.

The chain combines TRBV11-3 with TRBJ2-5; no firm D call. The CDR3 contains 11 residues. Trimming pared 3 bases from V and 3 bases from J, leaving 2 bases between. Germline assignment: CDR1 SGHNT and CDR2 YENEEA. CDR3 sequence (DNA): TGTGCCAGCAGCTTTGAAGAGACCCAGTACTTC. Its translation: CASSFEETQYF. Drawing the rest from reference TRBV11-3 and TRBJ2-5, the complete variable domain is EAGVVQSPRYKIIEKKQPVAFWCNPISGHNTLYWYLQNLGQGPELLIRYENEEAVDDSQLPKDRFSAERLKGVDSTLKIQPAELGDSAVYLCASSFEETQYFGPGTRLLVL.

V gene TRBV28 combines with J gene TRBJ2-5, with 9 bases matching TRBD2. The DNA end lines up better with TRBJ2-7; the J call may be wrong. This CDR3 comprises 16 residues. Germline values: CDR1 MDHEN, CDR2 SYDVKM. CDR3 loop: CASTRTRSGGSYEQYF. CDR3 bases: TGTGCCAGCACAAGGACACGGAGCGGGGGGTCCTACGAGCAGTACTTC.

V and J are TRBV14 and TRBJ2-7, with D uncertain. The V end lost 0 bases, the J end lost 3 bases, and 6 bases lay between the germline ends. This CDR3 is built from 13 residues. CDR1 is SGHDN and CDR2 is FVKESK in the germline V gene. In nucleotides, the CDR3 is TGTGCCAGCAGCCAAGAAGGGTTCTACGAGCAGTACTTC. It specifies CASSQEGFYEQYF.

The V and J genes are TRBV6-4 and TRBJ1-1, with unresolved D. CDR3 length equals 13 residues. The germline V and J ends were trimmed by 2 bases and 1 base, with 5 bases remaining between them. Looked up from germline, CDR1 is MRHNA and CDR2 is SNTAGT. In DNA, the CDR3 is TGTGCCAGCAGTGACAAAGAGAACACTGAAGCTTTCTTT. Translation gives CASSDKENTEAFF.

V gene TRBV28 combines with J gene TRBJ2-7; maybe TRBD1 (6 bases). Germline lookup yields CDR1 MDHEN and CDR2 SYDVKM. This CDR3 spans 14 amino acids. V lost 9 bases and J 3 bases, leaving 18 bases between the germline ends. This CDR3 reads CASSTGHRDYEQYF. CDR3 DNA sequence: TGTGCCAGTTCAACGGGACACCGAGACTACGAGCAGTACTTC. The variable domain in full, completed from reference TRBV28 and TRBJ2-7, reads DVKVTQSSRYLVKRTGEKVFLECVQDMDHENMFWYRQDPGLGLRLIYFSYDVKMKEKGDIPEGYSVSREKKERFSLILESASTNQTSMYLCASSTGHRDYEQYFGPGTRLTVT.

The chain couples TRBV21-1 to TRBJ2-1. TRBV21-1 counts as a pseudogene. This CDR3 is 16 amino acids long. The CDR3 sequence: CASSNIPPGSYNEQFF. CDR3 coding DNA: TGTGCCAGCAGCAATATACCGCCTGGCTCCTACAATGAGCAGTTCTTC.

The chain combines TRBV2 with TRBJ2-2, with D maybe TRBD1 (7 bases). CDR1 is SNHLY and CDR2 is FYNNEI in the germline V gene. The germline V and J ends were trimmed by 0 bases and 7 bases, with 12 bases remaining between them. The CDR3 length is 15 residues. CDR3: CASSEAQGEVGELFF. The CDR3 region has the DNA TGTGCCAGCAGTGAAGCGCAGGGGGAGGTCGGGGAGCTGTTTTTT.

The genes are TRBV30 and TRBJ2-7; 13 bases match TRBD2. Germline CDR1 and CDR2: GTSNPN and SVGIG (reference sequence). There are 15 residues in the CDR3. The V segment lost 2 bases and the J segment 8 bases; nucleotides outside the gene matches: 9. The CDR3 DNA reads as TGTGCCTGGAGTTCCGGGACTAGCGGGGCGGGACAGCAGTACTTC. Translating gives CAWSSGTSGAGQQYF. Drawing the rest from reference TRBV30 and TRBJ2-7, the complete variable domain is SQTIHQWPATLVQPVGSPLSLECTVEGTSNPNLYWYRQAAGRGLQLLFYSVGIGQISSEVPQNLSASRPQDRQFILSSKKLLLSDSGFYLCAWSSGTSGAGQQYFGPGTRLTVT.

The DNA for the CDR3 is TGTGCCAGCGGATCGACGGACCCAGGAAATTGGTATGGCTACACCTTC. Protein product: CASGSTDPGNWYGYTF. This chain links TRBV28 with TRBJ1-2, with unresolved D. V was clipped by 8 bases and J by 5 bases, with 24 bases between them. The CDR3 is made up of 16 amino acids. Per germline, CDR1 MDHEN and CDR2 SYDVKM.

This rearrangement joins TRBV6-1 to TRBJ1-2; D remains ambiguous. The CDR3 is 14 amino acids. V lost 8 bases and J lost 2, with 15 bases in between. CDR1 is MNHNS and CDR2 is SASEGT in the germline V gene. The CDR3 sequence is CASSVDNLNYGYTF. CDR3 in DNA: TGTGCCAGCTCAGTAGACAATCTGAACTATGGCTACACCTTC.

The V gene is TRBV6-6, the J gene TRBJ1-2; D gene uncertain. This CDR3 has 13 residues. Per the germline V gene, CDR1 is MNHNY and CDR2 is SVGAGI (reference sequence). Trimming left V 6 bases short and J 4 bases short, with 12 bases between. The CDR3 nucleotides read TGTGCCAGCAGCCAAGACGGAATCTATGGCTACACCTTC. Its protein product is CASSQDGIYGYTF.

V usage is TRBV27 and J usage is TRBJ1-2; D not resolved. This CDR3 has 13 amino acids. CDR1 MNHEY and CDR2 SMNVEV come from the germline V gene (reference sequence). V lost 2 bases and J 1 base, leaving 5 bases between the germline ends. CDR3 in amino acids: CASSLKVNYGYTF. Here the CDR3 DNA reads TGTGCCAGCAGTTTAAAGGTTAACTATGGCTACACCTTC.

The chain has TRBV28 and TRBJ2-1; D ambiguous. Germline values: CDR1 MDHEN, CDR2 SYDVKM. V gave up 2 bases and J gave up 5 bases, with 10 bases separating them. There are 14 residues in the CDR3. In nucleotides, the CDR3 is TGTGCCAGCAGTTTACCGCAAGGCCACAATGAGCAGTTCTTC. Protein: CASSLPQGHNEQFF.

V gene TRBV29-1 combines with J gene TRBJ2-7; D might be TRBD2 (6 bases). The germline gives CDR1 SQVTM, CDR2 ANQGSEA. Trimming pared 6 bases from V and 0 bases from J, leaving 12 bases between. There are 13 residues in the CDR3. The CDR3 protein is CSVLWGLSYEQYF. The CDR3 coding sequence is TGCAGCGTGTTGTGGGGACTCTCCTACGAGCAGTACTTC.

V and J are TRBV29-1 and TRBJ2-3; tentatively, D is TRBD2 (6 bases). The CDR3 is 16 amino acids. Trimming removed 4 bases at V and 3 bases at J, with 20 bases between. Looked up from germline, CDR1 is SQVTM and CDR2 is ANQGSEA. The CDR3 spells CSVAGLEGDLTDTQYF. The CDR3 nucleotides are TGCAGCGTTGCCGGGTTGGAGGGCGATCTTACAGATACGCAGTATTTT.

In DNA form, the CDR3 reads TGTGCCAGCAGTTCGCCTCAGGGGCGGTTGAAGCCCCAGCATTTT. Its translation: CASSSPQGRLKPQHF. This rearrangement joins TRBV28 to TRBJ1-5; weak D call: TRBD1 (6 bases). V lost 4 bases, J lost 8 bases, and 18 bases lay in between. From germline, CDR1 is MDHEN and CDR2 SYDVKM. This CDR3 has 15 amino acids.

The CDR3 protein is CASSYNRGEQFF. In nucleotides, the CDR3 is TGTGCCAGCAGCTATAACAGGGGTGAGCAGTTCTTC. The rearrangement links TRBV14 to TRBJ2-1; 7 bases are a match to TRBD1. The germline gives CDR1 SGHDN, CDR2 FVKESK. The CDR3 has 12 amino acids. The V segment lost 5 bases and the J segment 9 bases; nucleotides outside the gene matches: 4.

The J gene is TRBJ1-3, the V gene TRBV27; D not certain. Germline values: CDR1 MNHEY, CDR2 SMNVEV (reference sequence). The ends were cut back, 0 bases at V and 8 bases at J, with 2 bases in the middle. This CDR3 comprises 11 residues. The CDR3 loop is CASSLSHTIYF. The CDR3 DNA reads TGTGCCAGCAGTTTATCCCACACCATATATTTT.